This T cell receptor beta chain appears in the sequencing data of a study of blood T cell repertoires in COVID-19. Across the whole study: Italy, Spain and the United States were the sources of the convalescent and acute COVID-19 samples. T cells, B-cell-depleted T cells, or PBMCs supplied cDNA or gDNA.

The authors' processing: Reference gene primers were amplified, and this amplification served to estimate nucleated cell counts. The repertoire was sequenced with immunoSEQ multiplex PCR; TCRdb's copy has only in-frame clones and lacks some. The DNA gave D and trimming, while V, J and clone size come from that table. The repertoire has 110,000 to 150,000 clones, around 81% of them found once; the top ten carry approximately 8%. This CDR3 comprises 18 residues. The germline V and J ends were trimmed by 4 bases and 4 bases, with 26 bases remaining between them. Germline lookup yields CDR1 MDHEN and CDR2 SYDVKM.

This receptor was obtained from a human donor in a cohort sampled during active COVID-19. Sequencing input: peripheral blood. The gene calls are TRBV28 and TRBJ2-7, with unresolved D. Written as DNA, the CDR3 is TGTGCCAGCAGTTCCCCCCCCGATGTTATCGGTTCTCGTTACGAGCAGTACTTC. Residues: CASSSPPDVIGSRYEQYF.